The clone carrying this T cell receptor (beta chain) was counted ten times or more. Indicated time point: newly diagnosed GD, antithyroid drugs for less than 3 months. PBMC RNA served as the TCR library source. As a group, patients came from one endocrinology department in Xi'an, China. The data derive from a study of regulatory T cells in long-lasting Graves disease. The CDR3 is 13 residues long. V shed 9 bases and J shed 5 bases, with 14 bases lying between them. Arm-PCR of CDR3 regions and iRepertoire HTBI primers were used to build TCR beta libraries. TCRdb called the multiplex PCR reads again in MiXCR, with one record for every CDR3 protein. The sample yields a few hundred thousand distinct CDR3 sequences, approximately 13% seen once. The sample also formed part of further work on T cells in Graves' hyperthyroidism and ophthalmopathy. Turning to that study: Exclusions: uncontrolled infection, other autoimmune disease, pregnancy, lactation. During a first-round RT-PCR of the TCR CDR3, the HTBI primer set was used.

The source is a man between 25 and 39 years old with Graves disease. V and J are TRBV12-3 or TRBV12-4 and TRBJ2-1; D uncertain. The sample was peripheral blood mononuclear cells (PBMCs), taken at new diagnosis, from a patient treated with antithyroid drugs. In DNA, the CDR3 is TGTGCCAGTGGGGATTGGGGAAACAATGAGCAGTTCTTC. Translation: CASGDWGNNEQFF.